One and the same sample provided the 8 T cell receptor beta chains below, sequenced in a study of T cells in Graves' hyperthyroidism and ophthalmopathy. Amplification yielded TCR beta CDR3 regions, with RNA transcripts as the source. A first-round RT-PCR of the TCR CDR3 used the HTBI primer set. TCRdb passed the multiplex PCR reads through MiXCR, listing each CDR3 protein once. The sample holds more than 500,000 distinct CDR3 sequences; over 12% are singletons and the top ten take around 4.5%. Sequencing input: blood. The receptors come from a woman in her forties with Graves' ophthalmopathy.

Ten or more counts support this clonotype. V is TRBV6-1 and J is TRBJ2-1; 8 bases map to TRBD2. V gave up 2 bases and J gave up 3 bases; unmatched junction bases: 12. CDR3 size: 18 residues. Germline values: CDR1 MNHNS, CDR2 SASEGT. The CDR3: CASSERGLVWTNYNEQFF. The CDR3 DNA follows: TGTGCCAGCAGTGAAAGGGGACTAGTCTGGACGAACTACAATGAGCAGTTCTTC.

At least ten counts were recorded for this clonotype. This chain uses TRBV5-6 with TRBJ1-1; unclear D gene. Germline V gene data show CDR1 as SGHDT and CDR2 as YYEEEE. Trimming pared 4 bases from V and 1 base from J, leaving 8 bases between. The CDR3 contains 13 residues. The CDR3 spells CASSVTTNTEAFF. Here the CDR3 DNA reads TGTGCCAGCAGCGTCACAACGAACACTGAAGCTTTCTTT. The whole variable domain, filled in from reference TRBV5-6 and TRBJ1-1, reads DAGVTQSPTHLIKTRGQQVTLRCSPKSGHDTVSWYQQALGQGPQFIFQYYEEEERQRGNFPDRFSGHQFPNYSSELNVNALLLGDSALYLCASSVTTNTEAFFGQGTRLTVV.

Ten or more counts support this clonotype. The chain has TRBV11-2 and TRBJ2-5; 14 positions match TRBD2. The length of the CDR3 is 16 residues. V shed 3 bases and J 5 bases; nucleotides not matched to a gene: 5. Germline V gene lookup returns CDR1 SGHAT and CDR2 FQNNGV. The chain's CDR3 is CASSLGLAGVKETQYF. The DNA of the CDR3 is TGTGCCAGCAGCTTGGGACTAGCGGGAGTAAAGGAGACCCAGTACTTC.

This clonotype came up many times. The chain recombines TRBV12-3 or TRBV12-4 with TRBJ1-3; possibly TRBD1 for D (6 bases). V lost 6 bases, J lost 1 base, and 13 bases lay in between. The CDR3 extends over 15 amino acids. CDR3 amino acids: CASSETGSSGNTIYF. CDR3 nucleotides: TGTGCCAGCAGCGAAACAGGGTCTTCTGGAAACACCATATATTTT.

The chain combines TRBV20-1 with TRBJ1-1; unclear D gene. Trimming took off 2 bases at V and 2 bases at J, with 15 bases between the two ends. This CDR3 is built from 15 residues. Germline V lookup: CDR1 DFQATT, CDR2 SNEGSKA (reference sequence). DNA for the CDR3: TGCAGTGCTAGACTTATACGGAGTTATAACACTGAAGCTTTCTTT. Translation: CSARLIRSYNTEAFF.

This clonotype was seen ten or more times. The rearrangement uses TRBV29-1 and TRBJ2-5; 12 nucleotides match TRBD2. The CDR3 is 13 residues long. Looked up from germline, CDR1 is SQVTM and CDR2 is ANQGSEA. Trimming removed 4 bases from V and 5 bases from J; junction bases left unmatched: 2. The CDR3 sequence: CSVGGLAGETQYF. As DNA, the CDR3 is TGCAGCGTTGGAGGACTAGCGGGGGAGACCCAGTACTTC.

This clonotype was recorded at least ten times. V and J are TRBV20-1 and TRBJ2-2; 8 bases agree with TRBD2. This CDR3 region has 14 residues. Trimming took 5 bases from V and 9 from J; bases not matched to a gene: 11. Germline V gene lookup returns CDR1 DFQATT and CDR2 SNEGSKA (reference sequence). The CDR3: CSAAGTRMYRELFF. The CDR3 DNA reads as TGCAGTGCTGCCGGGACTAGGATGTACCGGGAGCTGTTTTTT.

There are many counts of this clonotype. V is TRBV19 and J is TRBJ2-7; unclear D gene. Germline V gene data show CDR1 as LNHDA and CDR2 as SQIVND (reference sequence). The CDR3 extends over 15 amino acids. With 10 bases removed from V and 3 bases from J, the gap between germline ends came to 22 bases. The CDR3 protein is CATSPGSRNYYEQYF. For the CDR3, the DNA is TGTGCCACCTCGCCCGGGTCCCGTAATTACTACGAGCAGTACTTC.